The TCR beta chain described here comes from a study of Ad26.COV2.S vaccination and SARS-CoV-2 variants (dated by TCRdb to the early 2020s). Turning to the overall study: Donors in the vaccine arm were drawn from COV1001, a phase I-IIa trial of Ad26.COV2.S in healthy adults that was multicentre, randomized, double-blind and placebo-controlled. Ad26.COV2.S was administered intramuscularly at a dose of 5x10^10 or 1x10^11 viral particles, either as one shot or as two shots given 56 days apart. Trial participants were randomized into five groups of five, in which low-dose or high-dose Ad26.COV2.S was given once or twice, or placebo was given on both occasions. Throughout the experiments and outcome assessment, investigators stayed blinded to trial group allocation. A total of 32 samples were included in the TCR-sequenced set, comprising 19 Ad26.COV2.S vaccine recipients, 5 placebo recipients and 8 SARS-CoV-2 convalescent individuals. The specificity and breadth of SARS-CoV-2-reactive T cell receptors after Ad26.COV2.S vaccination were assessed by TCRbeta repertoire sequencing.

Concerning this clone itself: The antigen it recognizes is unknown. Per-base quality was not reported, and no clone a single base away is much larger than it.

Explained via the paper, the treatment or condition label denotes: 15 to 20 received Ad26.COV2.S at low or high dose, single or two shots; a few received placebo; per-sample allocation not given. Repertoires of vaccine and placebo recipients were sequenced from samples collected on day 63 after the first injection. Cohort 1b enrolled roughly 25 adults aged 18-55 years at a single site in Boston, USA, between 29 July and 7 August 2020. As a vaccine, Ad26.COV2.S was a replication-incompetent adenovirus type 26 vector that expressed a prefusion-stabilized SARS-CoV-2 spike protein derived from the original Wuhan strain. The immunoSEQ Assay was used to sequence TCRbeta CDR3 regions. After extraction, genomic DNA underwent amplification by bias-controlled multiplex PCR, followed by high-throughput sequencing. On the study's bioinformatics: To quantify the absolute abundance of each unique TCRbeta CDR3 region, sequences were collapsed and filtered. T cell fraction was estimated by normalization of TCRbeta template counts to usable DNA, with usable DNA being measured through amplification of reference genes present in all nucleated cells. Repertoire TCRs were annotated as SARS-CoV-2-specific when V gene, CDR3 amino acid sequence and J gene were exactly matched to a known reactive TCR set. The reference SARS-CoV-2 TCR set was obtained from MIRA and was filtered for enrichment in COVID-19-positive ImmuneCODE repertoires, whereby public or cross-reactive TCRs were removed. Using the MIRA antigens, annotated TCRs were further analysed by specific ORF or by position within an ORF. Depth was the summed frequency of annotated unique rearrangements, while breadth was defined as annotated unique rearrangements over total unique productive rearrangements. TCR breadth was compared between groups using two-sided Wilcoxon rank-sum tests. Sourced from immuneACCESS, this table was stored by TCRdb with only in-frame sequences that have V and J called. A share of the clones is absent; for the studies checked, an unresolved V gene accounts for under half, and the remainder has no known explanation. That table furnishes V, J and clone size, whereas the DNA furnished D and trimming. This sample has 350,000 to 400,000 clones in its table, and about nine tenths of those were observed once. Together, the top ten hold roughly 3% of the sample.

The full study reports these points: The study was not powered to compare responses between vaccine doses or regimens. Higher spike-specific TCR breadth was observed in Ad26.COV2.S recipients than in placebo recipients (P = 0.0014). Comparable non-spike TCR breadth was observed between vaccine and placebo recipients, consistent with only spike being contained in the vaccine. According to the authors, total T cell responses may have been underestimated by the TCR breadth and depth analyses. After vaccination, spike-specific CD8+ and CD4+ T cell responses were reported to show substantial breadth.

This receptor was identified in a person aged 18-60 years who received the Ad26.COV2.S COVID-19 vaccine or a placebo. Sequences were derived from peripheral blood, sampled in a trial of Ad26.COV2.S vaccine versus placebo.

The CDR3 region has the sequence CASSLKSGYYSNQPQHF. The bases read TGTGCCAGCAGCTTGAAATCAGGGTACTATAGCAATCAGCCCCAGCATTTT. The rearrangement combines TRBV5-8 with TRBJ1-5; the D gene is perhaps TRBD1, from 5 matching bases. Sequences SGHTS (CDR1) and YDEGEE (CDR2) are obtained from the germline V gene. From its cysteine to its phenylalanine, the CDR3 spans 17 amino acids. Just CDR3 DNA is preserved here, 51 bases in frame from base 1. Cut back by 1 base and 0 bases, the V and J ends lie 14 bases apart.